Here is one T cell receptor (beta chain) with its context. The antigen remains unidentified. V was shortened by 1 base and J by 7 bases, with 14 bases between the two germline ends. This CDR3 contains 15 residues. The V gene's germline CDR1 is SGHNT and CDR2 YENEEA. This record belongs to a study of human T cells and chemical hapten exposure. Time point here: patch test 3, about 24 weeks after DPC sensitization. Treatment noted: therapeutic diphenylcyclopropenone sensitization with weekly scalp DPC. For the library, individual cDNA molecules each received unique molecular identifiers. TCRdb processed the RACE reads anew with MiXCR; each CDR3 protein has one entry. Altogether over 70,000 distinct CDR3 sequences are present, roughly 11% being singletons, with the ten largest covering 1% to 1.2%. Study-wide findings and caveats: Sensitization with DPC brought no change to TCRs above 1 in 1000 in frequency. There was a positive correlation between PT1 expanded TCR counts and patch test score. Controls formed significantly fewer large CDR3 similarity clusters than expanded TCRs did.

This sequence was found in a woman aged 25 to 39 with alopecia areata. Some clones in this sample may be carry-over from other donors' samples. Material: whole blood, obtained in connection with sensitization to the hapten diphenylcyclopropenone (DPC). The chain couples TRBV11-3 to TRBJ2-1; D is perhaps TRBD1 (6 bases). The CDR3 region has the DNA TGTGCCAGCAGCTTAGGCTCCCTAGGGGGTAATGAGCAGTTCTTC. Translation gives CASSLGSLGGNEQFF. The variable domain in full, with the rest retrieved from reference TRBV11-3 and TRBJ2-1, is EAGVVQSPRYKIIEKKQPVAFWCNPISGHNTLYWYLQNLGQGPELLIRYENEEAVDDSQLPKDRFSAERLKGVDSTLKIQPAELGDSAVYLCASSLGSLGGNEQFFGPGTRLTVL.